Below are 25 T cell receptor beta chains sequenced from a single sample in a study of cytomegalovirus exposure and HLA in healthy donors. 60 Vbeta and 13 Jbeta primers were used in PCR. The repertoire was sequenced with immunoSEQ multiplex PCR; TCRdb's copy has only in-frame clones and lacks some. The sample has approximately 97,000 clones, approximately 64% seen once. The specimen was PBMCs. The receptors come from a human donor in good health.

The chain couples TRBV30 to TRBJ2-5, with D perhaps TRBD1 (6 bases). Germline-derived CDR1 and CDR2 are GTSNPN and SVGIG (reference sequence). CDR3 length: 12 amino acids. Trimming took off 2 bases at V and 4 bases at J, with 8 bases between the two ends. The CDR3 nucleotides read TGTGCCTGGAGTAGGGGGTCAGAGACCCAGTACTTC. Residues: CAWSRGSETQYF.

CDR3 DNA: TGTGCCAGCAGCAAAGTTTTGACTTGCCCATGGGACGAGCAGTACTTC. Translating it yields CASSKVLTCPWDEQYF. This chain connects TRBV21-1 to TRBJ2-7; the tabulated D call, TRBD2, remains unverified against the DNA. TRBV21-1 is shown as a pseudogene. The CDR3 covers 16 residues.

V and J are TRBV7-9 and TRBJ2-2; D unclear. CDR1 and CDR2 from the germline V gene are SEHNR and FQNEAQ (reference sequence). Between the trimmed V and J ends, which lost 4 bases and 1 base, there was a span of 10 bases. The CDR3 runs 15 residues. The CDR3 bases are TGTGCCAGCAGCTCAGTGTGGCTGAACACCGGGGAGCTGTTTTTT. It yields the protein CASSSVWLNTGELFF.

This clone was counted only a few times. The gene calls are TRBV29-1 and TRBJ1-1; TRBD1 is a possible D gene (6 bases). The ends were cut back, 6 bases at V and 8 bases at J, with 16 bases in the middle. Germline values: CDR1 SQVTM, CDR2 ANQGSEA. The CDR3 extends over 12 amino acids. The CDR3: CSVAPGRGEAFF. CDR3 in DNA: TGCAGCGTCGCGCCAGGGAGGGGGGAAGCTTTCTTT.

The gene calls are TRBV7-9 and TRBJ2-5, with TRBD2 matching 9 bases. Germline V gene data show CDR1 as SEHNR and CDR2 as FQNEAQ (reference sequence). V was pared by 5 bases and J by 5 bases, with 9 bases of the junction left unmatched. The CDR3 is 15 amino acids. The CDR3 protein is CASSPTATSGETQYF. DNA of the CDR3: TGTGCCAGCAGCCCAACAGCAACTAGCGGGGAGACCCAGTACTTC.

The rearrangement uses TRBV6-6 and TRBJ2-3, with 7 nucleotides matching TRBD2. This CDR3 is built from 16 residues. After removal of 1 base from V and 1 base from J, the junction contained 5 bases not matched to a gene. Germline assignment: CDR1 MNHNY and CDR2 SVGAGI (reference sequence). CDR3 bases: TGTGCCAGCAGTTACTGGGGGGGAGCGGGCACAGATACGCAGTATTTT. Its protein is CASSYWGGAGTDTQYF.

The chain recombines TRBV7-9 with TRBJ1-2; tentatively, D is TRBD1 (5 bases). The CDR3 totals 13 residues. V dropped 8 bases and J dropped 6 bases, with 16 bases sitting between them. Germline-derived CDR1 and CDR2 are SEHNR and FQNEAQ (reference sequence). The CDR3 region has the DNA TGTGCCAGCGGGCGCGGGACGCTTGATGGCTACACCTTC. This translates into CASGRGTLDGYTF.

The V call is TRBV11-2, the J call TRBJ1-1; TRBD1 matches at 9 bases. Trimming cost V 5 bases and J 3 bases; bases outside gene matches: 7. CDR1 and CDR2 from the germline V gene are SGHAT and FQNNGV. CDR3 length: 15 residues. CDR3 nucleotide sequence: TGTGCCAGCAGCCCACGGACAGGGGTCGACACTGAAGCTTTCTTT. Its protein is CASSPRTGVDTEAFF.

This clone was found a few times. This chain links TRBV5-4 with TRBJ2-7; 7 nucleotides align to TRBD1. Germline loops: CDR1 SGHNT, CDR2 YYREEE (reference sequence). Trimming at V came to 2 bases and at J to 5 bases, leaving 10 bases not matched to a gene. This CDR3 is 15 amino acids long. CDR3 sequence (DNA): TGTGCCAGCAGCTTAGACAGGGCCCAAGGCAACGAGCAGTACTTC. This encodes CASSLDRAQGNEQYF.

This chain uses TRBV13 with TRBJ1-1, with 7 bases matching TRBD1. With V trimmed by 5 bases and J by 3 bases, 6 bases remained unmatched. CDR1 and CDR2 from the germline V gene are PRHDT and FYEKMQ (reference sequence). The CDR3 has 14 residues. CDR3 DNA: TGTGCCAGCAGCAACAGGGGAACGTACACTGAAGCTTTCTTT. Protein: CASSNRGTYTEAFF.

The rearrangement links TRBV29-1 to TRBJ2-7, with 12 bases aligning to TRBD1. Trimming at V came to 8 bases and at J to 9 bases, leaving 8 bases not matched to a gene. The germline CDR1 and CDR2 sequences are SQVTM and ANQGSEA. This CDR3 is 12 amino acids long. CDR3 amino acids: CSTGTGGMGQYF. In DNA, the CDR3 is TGCAGCACCGGGACAGGGGGCATGGGGCAGTACTTC.

The chain carries TRBV7-9 and TRBJ2-4; 7 nucleotides align to TRBD2. The CDR3 extends over 14 amino acids. Looked up from germline, CDR1 is SEHNR and CDR2 is FQNEAQ (reference sequence). Germline trimming cut 1 base from V and 13 bases from J; bases unmatched to any gene: 10. The CDR3 DNA sequence: TGTGCCAGCAGCTTAGGGGGAGGGCCCCCGGGACAGTACTTC. Its protein is CASSLGGGPPGQYF.

Of note for this clone: At one end, the junction sequence differs from germline, possibly due to a read error. The chain combines TRBV27 with TRBJ1-2; no reliable D call. This CDR3 is built from 17 residues. Germline CDR1 is MNHEY and CDR2 is SMNVEV (reference sequence). This CDR3 reads CVSSLSLTTHDNYGYTF. The CDR3 coding sequence is TGTGTCAGCAGTTTGTCCCTGACAACGCATGATAACTATGGCTACACCTTC.

V gene TRBV11-3 combines with J gene TRBJ2-3, with 7 bases lining up with TRBD1. The germline V gene has CDR1 SGHNT and CDR2 YENEEA. V was clipped by 5 bases and J by 2 bases; unmatched bases: 7. The CDR3 loop spans 15 amino acids. In DNA form, the CDR3 reads TGTGCCAGCAGCCCGAGACAGGGAGCCACAGATACGCAGTATTTT. Its protein product is CASSPRQGATDTQYF.

The chain couples TRBV19 to TRBJ1-5, with a tentative D call TRBD1 (6 bases). The CDR3 is 17 amino acids. The ends were cut back, 2 bases at V and 0 bases at J, with 14 bases in the middle. The V gene's germline CDR1 is LNHDA and CDR2 SQIVND (reference sequence). CDR3 sequence (DNA): TGTGCCAGTAGTATAAAGGACAGCTTCTATAGCAATCAGCCCCAGCATTTT. This encodes CASSIKDSFYSNQPQHF.

This clone was seen just once. V gene TRBV2 combines with J gene TRBJ2-3; 8 nucleotides line up with TRBD2. The germline gives CDR1 SNHLY, CDR2 FYNNEI. The CDR3 covers 13 residues. The V gene end was trimmed by 8 bases and the J gene end by 6 bases; junction bases not matched to a gene: 7. The CDR3 protein is CASSFGRGDTQYF. CDR3 DNA: TGTGCCAGCTCTTTCGGGAGGGGGGATACGCAGTATTTT.

The chain recombines TRBV5-4 with TRBJ2-6, with TRBD1 matching over 8 bases. Trimming removed 4 bases from V and 3 bases from J; junction bases left unmatched: 9. Germline values: CDR1 SGHNT, CDR2 YYREEE (reference sequence). This CDR3 spans 17 amino acids. The CDR3: CASSGTGTGFGANVLTF. The CDR3 DNA is TGTGCCAGCAGCGGAACCGGGACAGGATTTGGGGCCAACGTCCTGACTTTC.

Notes on this clone: In this CDR3 the conserved last residue, phenylalanine or tryptophan, is missing, so a read error is likely. The DNA is left out, because the CDR3 cannot be placed on it with certainty; the CDR3 is given as TCRdb lists it. This chain joins TRBV19 and TRBJ1-4. The CDR3 totals 13 residues, both ends included. Germline V gene sequence: CDR1 LNHDA, CDR2 SQIVND (reference sequence). CDR3 region: CASSIHRGRDAVC.

The chain is built from TRBV19 and TRBJ1-1, with TRBD1 identical over 9 bases. Germline assignment: CDR1 LNHDA and CDR2 SQIVND (reference sequence). V was pared by 5 bases and J by 6 bases, with 10 bases of the junction left unmatched. This CDR3 has 15 residues. The CDR3 sequence: CASSRKTGGSAEAFF. CDR3 in DNA: TGTGCCAGTAGTCGTAAGACAGGGGGGAGCGCTGAAGCTTTCTTT.

V and J are TRBV6-5 and TRBJ1-1; D gene ambiguous. Deletions cut 2 bases from V and 5 bases from J, with 6 bases between. This CDR3 has 12 amino acids. Germline CDR1 is MNHEY and CDR2 is SVGAGI. CDR3 sequence (DNA): TGTGCCAGCAGTTACGCGTCGACTGAAGCTTTCTTT. Translating it yields CASSYASTEAFF.

This sequence joins TRBV6-1 and TRBJ2-5; unclear D gene. Judging by the DNA end, TRBJ2-7 fits better; the J call may be wrong. Germline-derived CDR1 and CDR2 are MNHNS and SASEGT. This CDR3 has 14 amino acids. CDR3 sequence (DNA): TGTGCCAGCAGTGAAGGGCCGGAGTCCTACGAGCAGTACTTC. Translation gives CASSEGPESYEQYF.

The genes are TRBV4-1 and TRBJ1-1; 7 nucleotides line up with TRBD1. The V and J ends lost 3 bases and 2 bases, in that order; junction bases with no gene match: 6. The germline gives CDR1 MGHRA, CDR2 YSYEKL. The CDR3 extends over 15 amino acids. Here the CDR3 DNA reads TGCGCCAGCAGCCACCCGGGACAGAGTAACACTGAAGCTTTCTTT. It codes for CASSHPGQSNTEAFF.

J is TRBJ2-2 and V is TRBV27; 10 bases align to TRBD1. V was pared by 5 bases and J by 1 base, with 13 bases of the junction left unmatched. This CDR3 spans 19 amino acids. Per germline, CDR1 MNHEY and CDR2 SMNVEV (reference sequence). The CDR3 sequence: CASSPPPGQGTRNTGELFF. As DNA, the CDR3 is TGTGCCAGCAGTCCCCCCCCGGGACAGGGGACGCGGAACACCGGGGAGCTGTTTTTT.

The CDR3 is CASSLDSNSGNTIYF. The CDR3 DNA reads TGTGCCAGCAGCTTGGACAGCAACTCTGGAAACACCATATATTTT. The rearrangement links TRBV5-5 to TRBJ1-3; D not certain. CDR1 is SGHKS, CDR2 YYEKEE, per germline (reference sequence). The CDR3 contains 15 residues. The germline V and J ends were trimmed by 0 bases and 0 bases, with 7 bases remaining between them.

The genes are TRBV7-9 and TRBJ2-5; TRBD1 might be the D (6 bases). The end of the DNA fits TRBJ2-7 better, so the J call may be wrong. The CDR3 contains 15 residues. The germline CDR1 and CDR2 sequences are SEHNR and FQNEAQ (reference sequence). This chain's CDR3 is CASSSTRDMTYEQYF. DNA for the CDR3: TGTGCCAGCAGCTCAACGAGGGACATGACCTACGAGCAGTACTTC.